One TCR beta chain is described in this entry. This clonotype has only a few counts. No cognate antigen has been identified for it. Base qualities are not provided; no much larger clone lies one nucleotide away. This sample is part of a study of Graves' ophthalmopathy and Graves' hyperthyroidism listed by TCRdb under 2018. Regarding the research as a whole: Peripheral blood samples were taken at the time of initial diagnosis, before any treatment was given. TCR beta repertoire signatures were used to distinguish Graves' ophthalmopathy from Graves' hyperthyroidism and to predict progression to ophthalmopathy. In total, 135 blood samples were TCR-sequenced: under 45 ophthalmopathy, over 70 hyperthyroidism and approximately 17 hyperthyroidism-to-ophthalmopathy patients. To explore V-J signatures distinguishing ophthalmopathy from hyperthyroidism, a discovery set of 100 or so patients (43 ophthalmopathy, 57 stable hyperthyroidism) was enrolled. An independent validation cohort comprised 18 to 20 hyperthyroidism patients and about 16 patients who later progressed from hyperthyroidism to ophthalmopathy. In more than five hyperthyroidism patients, T-cell repertoires of thyroid tissue and blood were compared. After sampling, hyperthyroidism patients received methimazole starting at 30 mg daily, and ophthalmopathy patients received high-dose intravenous methylprednisolone.

The ophthalmopathy patients had moderately to severely active disease, with a Clinical Activity Score of 3 or higher, a NOSPECS grade of 4 or higher, and a disease duration of less than 3 months. Patients with other autoimmune diseases, uncontrolled infections, pregnancy or lactation were excluded from the study. Diagnosis relied on clinical symptoms, serum thyroxine, TRAb, thyroid ultrasound and orbital computed tomography. Using Ficoll-Paque density gradient centrifugation, PBMCs were isolated from 8.5 to 10 ml of fresh peripheral blood. Total RNA was extracted with Trizol reagent and quality-checked on an Agilent 2100 Bioanalyzer. For repertoire sequencing, the TCR beta CDR3 regions were amplified from RNA transcripts. HTBI primers and the Qiagen OneStep RT-PCR kit were used in a first-round RT-PCR, which was followed by a second-round multiplex PCR, size selection and purification. The libraries underwent paired-end sequencing with 100 bp reads on an Illumina HiSeq2000. The paper's processing steps were these. SOAPnuke was used to process the reads, throwing out any read that had adapters, had uncalled bases, had a mean Phred below 15, or lacked an exact constant-primer or identifier match. High-quality paired reads were merged with COPE v1.2.5. Each unique nucleotide sequence was defined as a clonotype, and clonotypes were aligned to IMGT TRB V, D and J references with MiTCR v1.1. Analysis was restricted to V-J combinations with a frequency above 0.0001, which covered about 99% of repertoires. For each V-J combination, a TCR clonal expansion and chaos score was defined as F50 clonal expansion divided by the chaos observed in the TCRdist matrix. Welch's t-statistics and random forest were used to narrow the features down to over ten V-J combinations, which were then fed into a naive Bayes classifier. The similarity between thyroid and blood repertoires was quantified using the Morisita-Horn index. TCRdb cleaned the public reads at Q25 with fastp, built clones with MiXCR and kept in-frame beta chains. Under each unique CDR3 protein, matching rows form one entry showing the most common genes and DNA. The V and J calls and clone size come from TCRdb's table, not from the authors' own analysis. The sample has 600,000 to 950,000 distinct CDR3 sequences on record, 35% to 50% of them singletons. 35% to 55% of the sample is taken by the ten largest.

Study-wide findings and limitations: Most expanded thyroid clonotypes with frequency above 0.001 were also detected in blood, suggesting blood repertoires may reflect the thyroid immune response. In validation, the model predicted ophthalmopathy progression with about 71% sensitivity and 72.22% specificity; some 13 predicted patients were CT-confirmed with GO in a median of 6.5 months. In cross-validation, the 13-signature model distinguished ophthalmopathy from stable hyperthyroidism with about 87% sensitivity and around 82% specificity, and in the test set the corresponding values were about 80% and 75%. Sample size was not predetermined statistically, and investigators were not blinded to group allocation.

The sequenced sample consisted of peripheral blood. This TCR came from an adult man with Graves' ophthalmopathy.

CDR3 sequence: CALTELGELFF. DNA sequence: TGTGCCCTCACTGAGCTCGGGGAGCTGTTTTTT. The sequence joins TRBV25-1 to TRBJ2-2; the D gene cannot be named for sure. CDR1 and CDR2, per the germline V gene, are MGHDK and SYGVNS. Including cysteine and phenylalanine, the CDR3 has 11 amino acids. Only CDR3 DNA remains: 33 bases, in frame from the first base. V sheds 11 bases and J sheds 7 bases, leaving 11 bases between their ends.